A selection of T cell receptor beta chains follows, all from one sample in a study of tumor T cells in aggressive B-cell lymphoma. Method: immunoSEQ multiplex PCR; TCRdb's copy keeps in-frame clones and lacks some. The sample includes 7,000 to 9,500 clones, about 85% of them seen just once. Sample: tumor tissue. The receptors originated from an adult with diffuse large B cell lymphoma. Both conserved end residues are part of each CDR3. A D gene is named only where the DNA matches it firmly. Part of the rows lack a size; the others show once, few, many or a class for expanded clones.

d_gene | j_gene | abundance | v_gene | CDR3nt | CDR3aa
- | TRBJ1-2 | - | TRBV5-4 | TGTGCCAGCCACAGGGATAACTATGGCTACACCTTC | CASHRDNYGYTF
- | TRBJ1-1 | once | TRBV4-1 | TGCGCCAGCAGCCTCCCGGGATTTTGGGCTGAAGCTTTCTTT | CASSLPGFWAEAFF
TRBD1 | TRBJ1-6 | - | TRBV19 | TGTGCCAGTAGGCGACAGGGAGGAGATTCACCCCTCCACTTT | CASRRQGGDSPLHF
- | TRBJ1-3 | - | TRBV5-1 | TGCGCCAGCAGCTTTGAGGGAGCTGGAAACACCATATATTTT | CASSFEGAGNTIYF
- | TRBJ1-1 | - | TRBV15 | TGTGCCACCAGCAGAGGAGGGGACACGACTGAAGCTTTCTTT | CATSRGGDTTEAFF
TRBD1 | TRBJ2-7 | - | TRBV29-1 | TGCAGCGTGGTGGACAGGGGCGGCTACGAGCAGTACTTC | CSVVDRGGYEQYF
TRBD1 | TRBJ2-2 | - | TRBV28 | TGTGCCAGCAGCCGTAGACAGGGGATAGTCACCGGGGAGCTGTTTTTT | CASSRRQGIVTGELFF
TRBD2 | TRBJ2-1 | - | TRBV4-1 | TGCGCCAGCAGCCGACCACTAGCGGGGTCTTGGAATGAGCAGTTCTTC | CASSRPLAGSWNEQFF
- | TRBJ1-6 | - | TRBV28 | TGTGCCAGCAGTGATACCCCCAGTCCTAATTCACCCCTCCACTTT | CASSDTPSPNSPLHF
TRBD1 | TRBJ2-7 | - | TRBV7-8 | TGTGCCAGCAGGGGGACAGACGAGCAGTACTTC | CASRGTDEQYF
- | TRBJ2-7 | - | TRBV11-1 | TGTGCCAGCAGCTTAGGCCAGGGGATATCCTACGAGCAGTACTTC | CASSLGQGISYEQYF
- | TRBJ2-3 | - | TRBV30 | TGTGCCTGGAGTCCAGGGATAAATACGCAGTATTTT | CAWSPGINTQYF
- | TRBJ2-1 | few | TRBV13 | TGTGCCAGCAGCTTTACCCGAGATGAGCAGTTCTTC | CASSFTRDEQFF
TRBD1 | TRBJ1-1 | - | TRBV5-1 | TGCGCCAGCAGCCTGGAGGGGACAGGGGGGACTGAAGCTTTCTTT | CASSLEGTGGTEAFF
TRBD2 | TRBJ2-2 | - | TRBV15 | TGTGCCACCAGCAGAGATCATGGCGGGGGGAACACCGGGGAGCTGTTTTTT | CATSRDHGGGNTGELFF
TRBD1 | TRBJ2-7 | once | TRBV30 | TGTGCCTGGAACCGACAGGGAACGGGGGAGCAGTACTTC | CAWNRQGTGEQYF
TRBD1 | TRBJ2-6 | - | TRBV19 | TGTGCCAGTAGGACCCTCGGACAGGGCGACTCTGGGGCCAACGTCCTGACTTTC | CASRTLGQGDSGANVLTF
- | TRBJ1-2 | - | TRBV6-1 | TGTGCCAGCAGGAATCGGGGCGCGGGGGGCTACACCTTC | CASRNRGAGGYTF
TRBD2 | TRBJ2-1 | - | TRBV11-3 | TGTGCCAGCAGCTTAGGGACTAGCGGGGTCGATGAGCAGTTCTTC | CASSLGTSGVDEQFF
- | TRBJ1-2 | - | TRBV4-1 | TGCGCCAGCAGGGCTCAGGGAGGGGACTATGGCTACACCTTC | CASRAQGGDYGYTF
- | TRBJ1-3 | - | TRBV2 | TGTGCCAGCAGTGGGGCAGGGATAATACCTGGAAACACCATATATTTT | CASSGAGIIPGNTIYF
TRBD1 | TRBJ1-2 | - | TRBV7-2 | TGTGCCAGCAGCTTCCAAGGGGGCTCCTATGGCTACACCTTC | CASSFQGGSYGYTF
- | TRBJ2-7 | - | TRBV28 | TGTGCCAGCGGTTGGAGCTCCTACGAGCAGTACTTC | CASGWSSYEQYF
- | TRBJ1-1 | - | TRBV5-4 | TGTGCCAGCAGTCACTGGGGCGCGAACACTGAAGCTTTCTTT | CASSHWGANTEAFF
- | TRBJ1-1 | - | TRBV6-6 | TGTGCCAGCAGCCTAGATGAAGTTGAAGCTTTCTTT | CASSLDEVEAFF
TRBD1 | TRBJ1-6 | - | TRBV4-3 | TGCGCCAGCAGCCAAGCGACAGGGGAGAATTCACCCCTCCACTTT | CASSQATGENSPLHF
TRBD1 | TRBJ1-1 | - | TRBV18 | TGTGCCAGCTCATACGGGACAGCGGACACTGAAGCTTTCTTT | CASSYGTADTEAFF
- | TRBJ1-1 | - | TRBV10-2 | TGCGCCAGTTTGACAGTCTCGAACACTGAAGCTTTCTTT | CASLTVSNTEAFF
TRBD2 | TRBJ2-1 | - | TRBV7-6 | TGTGCCAGCAGCTTAGTCTCGGGCGGGGGGCGCTACAATGAGCAGTTCTTC | CASSLVSGGGRYNEQFF
- | TRBJ1-1 | - | TRBV11-2 | TGTGCCAGCAGCTTAACGGGGGGCGGCACTGAAGCTTTCTTT | CASSLTGGGTEAFF
- | TRBJ2-7 | - | TRBV21-1 | TGTGCCAGCAGCAAGTTTTGGACAGGGGCCTACGAGCAGTACTTC | CASSKFWTGAYEQYF
TRBD2 | TRBJ2-3 | - | TRBV6-5 | TGTGCCAGCAGTTCACCTACGGGAGGGACAGATACGCAGTATTTT | CASSSPTGGTDTQYF
TRBD1 | TRBJ1-5 | - | TRBV4-1 | TGCGCCGGCAGCCTGAGCAGGGGGTATAGCAATCAGCCCCAGCATTTT | CAGSLSRGYSNQPQHF
- | TRBJ1-2 | - | TRBV6-1 | TGTGCCAGCAGTGAGGTGCGACAGTTACATGGCTACACCTTC | CASSEVRQLHGYTF
- | TRBJ2-7 | - | TRBV4-3 | TGCGCCAGCAGCCAAGAATATCGGGGTCCCTCCTACGAGCAGTACTTC | CASSQEYRGPSYEQYF
TRBD1 | TRBJ2-7 | - | TRBV10-2 | TGCGCCAGCAGCGGTCTAGGACAGGGGGTTGGCTACGAGCAGTACTTC | CASSGLGQGVGYEQYF
- | TRBJ2-1 | - | TRBV5-1 | TGCGCCAGCAGCTTGGACACGCAGGGAACCTACAATGAGCAGTTCTTC | CASSLDTQGTYNEQFF
- | TRBJ2-7 | once | TRBV5-6 | TGTGCCAGCAGAATGGCAGGAGGGTCCTACGAGCAGTACTTC | CASRMAGGSYEQYF
- | TRBJ1-5 | - | TRBV5-6 | TGTGCCAGCAGCTTGGACAGGGACAATCAGCCCCAGCATTTT | CASSLDRDNQPQHF
- | TRBJ1-1 | - | TRBV18 | TGTGCCAGCTCACCATGGGGGTTGGGGGGACTGAACACTGAAGCTTTCTTT | CASSPWGLGGLNTEAFF
- | TRBJ1-1 | once | TRBV5-6 | TGTGCCAGCAGCGCAGGACTGGTTAACACTGAAGCTTTCTTT | CASSAGLVNTEAFF
TRBD1 | TRBJ1-2 | - | TRBV27 | TGTGCCAGCAGTTTCCTTTTCGGGCAGGGGGTCGGCTACACCTTC | CASSFLFGQGVGYTF
- | TRBJ1-1 | - | TRBV7-3 | TGTGCCAGCAGCTTAGGACAAGAAGCTTTCTTT | CASSLGQEAFF
- | TRBJ2-7 | - | TRBV21-1 | TGTGCCAGCATCGACTTACTAGCGGGGGGGATCTACGAGCAGTACTTC | CASIDLLAGGIYEQYF
TRBD1 | TRBJ2-1 | - | TRBV28 | TGTGCCAGCAGATACAGGGGGCGGTGGGGGAATGAGCAGTTCTTC | CASRYRGRWGNEQFF
TRBD1 | TRBJ1-1 | - | TRBV5-1 | TGCGCCAGCAGCTTGGTGGCAGGGGGCACTGAAGCTTTCTTT | CASSLVAGGTEAFF
TRBD1 | TRBJ2-3 | - | TRBV5-1 | TGCGCCAGCAGCTTGCGGGCGACAGGACAGGGCAAGTCAGATACGCAGTATTTT | CASSLRATGQGKSDTQYF
TRBD1 | TRBJ2-7 | - | TRBV7-9 | TGTGCCAGCAGCCGTGGGACAGTCGCCCCCTACGAGCAGTACTTC | CASSRGTVAPYEQYF
- | TRBJ1-2 | - | TRBV28 | TGTGCCAGCAGTAACAATGGCTACACCTTC | CASSNNGYTF